Given below is one T cell receptor beta chain in context. No antigen is known for it. This record comes from a study of T cell responses to AZD1222 COVID-19 vaccine. Broader study findings: Just five or six AZD1222 recipients were seropositive at baseline. Among vaccine-associated CD4 TCRs, coverage spanned spike, with dominance at 160-218 and 743-854. The reported proportion of spike-specific TCRs targeting unmutated variant regions was nearly half.

Trimming pared 1 base from V and 11 bases from J, leaving 11 bases between. In germline, CDR1 is LGHDT, CDR2 YNNKEL (reference sequence). The CDR3 contains 12 residues. The method was immunoSEQ multiplex PCR; TCRdb's version includes in-frame clones alone and lacks a portion of them. The sample includes about 160,000 clones, 92% of them seen just once. This receptor was identified in an adult who received the AZD1222 COVID-19 vaccine. The chain combines TRBV3-1 (or the pseudogene TRBV3-2) with TRBJ1-1, with D unclear. The sequenced sample was peripheral blood, obtained 28 days after the second AZD1222 dose. CDR3 DNA: TGTGCCAGCAGCCAAGTTGGAGGGCTTGCTTTCTTT. It specifies CASSQVGGLAFF.